This T cell receptor (beta chain) is from a study of blood T cell repertoires in COVID-19. In the original analysis: Reference gene primer amplification gave estimated nucleated cell counts. Sequencing used immunoSEQ multiplex PCR; TCRdb keeps in-frame clones, though not all of them. V, J and clone size are taken as reported in that table, and D and trimming were inferred from the DNA itself. The sample has nearly 350,000 clones; 75% to 90% are singletons. CDR1 and CDR2 (germline): SGHTA, FQGNSA. V lost 1 base and J 1 base, leaving 16 bases between the germline ends. This CDR3 spans 17 amino acids. The TCR sequence derives from a woman aged 45-65 years with COVID-19, enrolled during active disease. The sequenced material came from peripheral blood. The chain links TRBV7-2 to TRBJ1-2; tentative D call: TRBD1 (5 bases). CDR3 DNA sequence: TGTGCCAGCAGCTTAGTCTCCGGAACAGGCGTTAACTATGGCTACACCTTC. Protein product: CASSLVSGTGVNYGYTF. Together with reference TRBV7-2 and TRBJ1-2, the CDR3 gives the full variable domain: GAGVSQSPSNKVTEKGKDVELRCDPISGHTALYWYRQSLGQGLEFLIYFQGNSAPDKSGLPSDRFSAERTGGSVSTLTIQRTQQEDSAVYLCASSLVSGTGVNYGYTFGSGTRLTVV.